This T cell receptor beta chain was profiled in a study of blood T cell repertoires in COVID-19. In the study overall: Material from acute and convalescent COVID-19 was sourced from the United States, Italy and Spain.

The protocol was immunoSEQ multiplex PCR, while the TCRdb copy is restricted to in-frame clones and leaves out a portion. The profile covers around 190,000 clones, with under 80% appearing a single time and over 10% taken by the ten largest. The sequence came from a woman aged 45-65 years with acute or convalescent COVID-19. Input material: peripheral blood.

The CDR3 DNA follows: TGTGCCAGCAGTCCCCTCGGGACAGGGATATTCGGGCGGCCCCAGCATTTT. Its protein is CASSPLGTGIFGRPQHF. The chain has TRBV6-2 or TRBV6-3 and TRBJ1-5; 9 bases are shared with TRBD1. CDR1 and CDR2 (germline): MNHEY, SVGEGT. With 5 bases clipped from V and 9 bases from J, the junction kept 17 bases outside the gene matches. The CDR3 spans 17 residues.